The 12 T cell receptor beta chains given below trace back to one sample, sequenced in a study of early T cells in non-severe SARS-CoV-2 infection. TCRdb passed the 5' RACE reads through MiXCR, listing each CDR3 protein once. Of about 63,000 distinct CDR3 sequences listed, over 10% are singletons. Sequencing input: whole blood. All receptors derive from an adult who was a healthcare worker with PCR-confirmed SARS-CoV-2 infection or an uninfected control (not recorded which).

With respect to this clonotype: A much larger clone sits a single nucleotide away, making a read error possible. The V gene is TRBV7-9, the J gene TRBJ2-7; D is perhaps TRBD2 (6 bases). Trimming removed 5 bases at V and 3 bases at J, with 14 bases between. This CDR3 contains 14 residues. From germline, CDR1 is SEHNR and CDR2 FQNEAQ (reference sequence). The CDR3 DNA is TGTGCCAGCAGCCCCACGGGGGAACTCTACGAGCAGTACTTC. This gives the protein CASSPTGELYEQYF.

This clonotype has a count of ten or more. The V and J genes are TRBV29-1 and TRBJ2-3; perhaps TRBD2 as D (5 bases). CDR1 is SQVTM, CDR2 ANQGSEA, per germline. V shed 3 bases and J shed 1 base, with 11 bases lying between them. The CDR3 covers 14 residues. This CDR3 is CSVDTGKGTDTQYF. The DNA for the CDR3 is TGCAGCGTTGACACGGGGAAGGGCACAGATACGCAGTATTTT.

The V and J genes are TRBV5-1 and TRBJ2-3, with D possibly matching TRBD1 (6 bases). The CDR3 totals 16 residues. Germline CDR1 and CDR2: SGHRS and YFSETQ. V was clipped by 1 base and J by 3 bases, with 15 bases between them. The CDR3 protein is CASSLTGKEGTDTQYF. CDR3 nucleotides: TGCGCCAGCAGCTTGACAGGGAAAGAAGGGACAGATACGCAGTATTTT.

This clonotype was picked up many times. V is TRBV9 and J is TRBJ2-7, with D perhaps matching TRBD1 (6 bases). This CDR3 comprises 15 residues. Trimming cost V 4 bases and J 7 bases, with 21 bases left between them. Germline CDR1 reads SGDLS; CDR2 reads YYNGEE. CDR3 DNA: TGTGCCAGCAGCCCGCGAGTTGGCAGGGGTGAAGAGCAGTACTTC. Protein: CASSPRVGRGEEQYF.

This clonotype has ten or more counts. V and J are TRBV7-2 and TRBJ1-3; no reliable D call. The germline V gene encodes CDR1 SGHTA and CDR2 FQGNSA. The CDR3 is 18 residues long. V was cut by 2 bases and J by 0 bases, with 17 bases left in between. The CDR3 spells CASSLISMAASSGNTIYF. CDR3 DNA: TGTGCCAGCAGCTTAATAAGTATGGCCGCCAGCTCTGGAAACACCATATATTTT.

This clonotype was recorded at least ten times. The V call is TRBV10-3, the J call TRBJ1-1, with D maybe TRBD1 (5 bases). Trimming shortened V by 8 bases and J by 5 bases, and 12 bases separated the two germline ends. The V gene's germline CDR1 is ENHRY and CDR2 SYGVKD. The CDR3 has 12 residues. The CDR3 DNA reads TGTGCCATCGGGGGGGGGGTGACTGAAGCTTTCTTT. This codes for CAIGGGVTEAFF.

This rearrangement joins TRBV10-3 to TRBJ1-2; TRBD1 might be the D (5 bases). Between the trimmed V and J ends, which lost 0 bases and 7 bases, there was a span of 9 bases. In germline, CDR1 is ENHRY, CDR2 SYGVKD. The CDR3 has 13 residues. CDR3 protein: CAISESTRVGYTF. The CDR3 DNA reads TGTGCCATCAGTGAGTCAACCAGGGTTGGCTACACCTTC.

This clonotype showed up many times. The chain joins TRBV29-1 to TRBJ1-2, with 8 bases lining up with TRBD1. Germline values: CDR1 SQVTM, CDR2 ANQGSEA. The CDR3 is 11 residues long. Trimming cost V 5 bases and J 8 bases; bases outside gene matches: 4. As DNA, the CDR3 is TGCAGCGTTTACGGACAGGGCGGCTACACCTTC. It encodes CSVYGQGGYTF.

There are many counts of this clonotype. The chain combines TRBV7-3 with TRBJ1-6, with D uncertain. CDR1 is SGHTA, CDR2 FQGTGA, per germline. Trimming removed 5 bases from V and 0 bases from J, with 5 bases in between. This CDR3 spans 14 amino acids. The CDR3 loop reads CASSRSSYNSPLHF. In nucleotides, the CDR3 is TGTGCCAGCAGCCGAAGCTCCTATAATTCACCCCTCCACTTT.

At least ten counts were recorded for this clonotype. This sequence joins TRBV6-2 or TRBV6-3 and TRBJ2-2; 9 nucleotides match TRBD2. V was clipped by 0 bases and J by 0 bases; unmatched bases: 2. CDR3 length: 17 residues. Germline V gives CDR1 MNHEY, CDR2 SVGEGT. The CDR3, as DNA: TGTGCCAGCAGTTACTCTATAGCGGGGGCGAACACCGGGGAGCTGTTTTTT. Encoded protein: CASSYSIAGANTGELFF.

The chain carries TRBV5-6 and TRBJ1-2, with 7 bases matching TRBD1. Germline CDR1 reads SGHDT; CDR2 reads YYEEEE. This CDR3 comprises 14 residues. V lost 0 bases, J lost 4 bases, and 3 bases stayed unmatched. The CDR3 sequence: CASSLGDSPYGYTF. CDR3 DNA: TGTGCCAGCAGCTTGGGGGACAGCCCCTATGGCTACACCTTC.

This clonotype showed up many times. V is TRBV5-4 and J is TRBJ2-7; 10 nucleotides match TRBD1. Looked up from germline, CDR1 is SGHNT and CDR2 is YYREEE (reference sequence). This CDR3 contains 13 residues. Trimming took 3 bases from V and 6 from J; bases not matched to a gene: 3. CDR3 amino acids: CASSWDRGSEQYF. The CDR3 nucleotides read TGTGCCAGCAGCTGGGACAGGGGAAGCGAGCAGTACTTC.